This TCR beta chain was sequenced during a study of blood T cell repertoires in COVID-19. Study context: Acute and convalescent COVID-19 samples came from the United States, Italy and Spain. The cDNA or gDNA used as material had been derived from T cells, B-cell-depleted T cells, or PBMCs.

Original processing notes: By means of reference gene primer amplification, nucleated cell counts were estimated. This table comes from immunoSEQ multiplex PCR, and its TCRdb copy is limited to in-frame clones, with some not included. From that table come the V and J calls and clone size; the DNA was used to work out D and trimming. The sample holds fewer than 100,000 clones, around 90% seen once. Sequenced: peripheral blood. The sequence was collected from a woman older than 75 with acute or convalescent COVID-19.

The CDR3 spells CASSFRTTSYEQYF. Here the CDR3 DNA reads TGTGCCAGCAGCTTCAGGACTACTTCCTACGAGCAGTACTTC. The chain combines TRBV7-2 with TRBJ2-7, with D perhaps matching TRBD2 (6 bases). This CDR3 has 14 residues. Germline V CDR1 and CDR2: SGHTA, FQGNSA. Trimming took 3 bases from V and 1 from J, leaving 10 bases between them. Based on the CDR3 plus reference TRBV7-2 and TRBJ2-7, the full variable domain is GAGVSQSPSNKVTEKGKDVELRCDPISGHTALYWYRQSLGQGLEFLIYFQGNSAPDKSGLPSDRFSAERTGGSVSTLTIQRTQQEDSAVYLCASSFRTTSYEQYFGPGTRLTVT.